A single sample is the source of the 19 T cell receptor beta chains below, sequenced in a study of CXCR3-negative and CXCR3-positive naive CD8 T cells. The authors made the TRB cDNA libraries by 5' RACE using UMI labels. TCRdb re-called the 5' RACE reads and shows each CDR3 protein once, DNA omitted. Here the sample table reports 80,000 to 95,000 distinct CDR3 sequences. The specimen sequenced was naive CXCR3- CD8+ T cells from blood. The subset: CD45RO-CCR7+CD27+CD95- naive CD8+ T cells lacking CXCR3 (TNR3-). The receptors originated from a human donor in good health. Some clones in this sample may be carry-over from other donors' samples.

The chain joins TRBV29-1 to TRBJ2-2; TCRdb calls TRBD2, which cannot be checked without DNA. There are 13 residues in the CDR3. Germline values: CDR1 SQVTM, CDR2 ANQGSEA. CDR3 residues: CSVPSGGPRELFF.

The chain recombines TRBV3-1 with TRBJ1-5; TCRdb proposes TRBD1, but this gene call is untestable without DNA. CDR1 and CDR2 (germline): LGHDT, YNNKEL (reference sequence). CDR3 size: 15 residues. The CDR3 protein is CASSQDAGSGQPQHF.

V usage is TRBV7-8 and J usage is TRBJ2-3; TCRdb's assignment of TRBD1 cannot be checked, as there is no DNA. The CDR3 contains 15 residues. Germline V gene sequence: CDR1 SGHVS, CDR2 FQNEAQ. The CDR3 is CASSLGGGGGDKQYF.

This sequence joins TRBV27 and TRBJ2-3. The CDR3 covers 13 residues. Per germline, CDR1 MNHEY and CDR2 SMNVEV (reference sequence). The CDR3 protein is CASSLIGTDTQYF.

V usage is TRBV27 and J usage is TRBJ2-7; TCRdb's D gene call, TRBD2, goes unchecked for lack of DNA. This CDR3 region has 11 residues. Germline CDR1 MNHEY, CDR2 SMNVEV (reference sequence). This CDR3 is CASRSPLGQYF.

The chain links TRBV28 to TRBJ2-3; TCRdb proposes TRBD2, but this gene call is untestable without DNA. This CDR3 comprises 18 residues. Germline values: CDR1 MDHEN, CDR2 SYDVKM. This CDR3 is CASSLIAGLAGRTDTQYF.

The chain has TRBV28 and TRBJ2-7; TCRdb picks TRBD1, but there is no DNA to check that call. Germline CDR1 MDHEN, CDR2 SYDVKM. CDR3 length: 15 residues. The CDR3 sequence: CASTALGQGSYEQYF.

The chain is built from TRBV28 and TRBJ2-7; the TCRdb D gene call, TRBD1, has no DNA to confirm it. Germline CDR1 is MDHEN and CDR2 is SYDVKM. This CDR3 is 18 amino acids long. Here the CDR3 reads CASSLFVTGRGHPYEQYF.

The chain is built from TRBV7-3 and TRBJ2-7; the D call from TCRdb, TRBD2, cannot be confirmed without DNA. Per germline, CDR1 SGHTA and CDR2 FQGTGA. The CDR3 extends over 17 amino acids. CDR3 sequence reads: CASSLGGPGLAYYEQYF.

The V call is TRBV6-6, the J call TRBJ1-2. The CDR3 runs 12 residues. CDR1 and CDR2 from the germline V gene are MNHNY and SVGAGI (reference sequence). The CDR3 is CASSSPTYGYTF.

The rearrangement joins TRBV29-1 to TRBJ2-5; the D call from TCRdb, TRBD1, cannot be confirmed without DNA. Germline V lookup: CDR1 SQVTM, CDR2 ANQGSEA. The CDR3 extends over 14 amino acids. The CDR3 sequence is CSVHGAGMMETQYF.

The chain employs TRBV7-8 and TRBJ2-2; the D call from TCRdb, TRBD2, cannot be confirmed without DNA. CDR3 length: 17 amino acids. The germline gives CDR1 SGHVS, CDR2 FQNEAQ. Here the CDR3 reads CASSLYGRGPNTGELFF.

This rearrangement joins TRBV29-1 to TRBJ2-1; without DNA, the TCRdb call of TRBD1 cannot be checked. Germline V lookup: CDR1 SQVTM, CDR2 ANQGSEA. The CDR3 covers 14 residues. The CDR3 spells CSVEADRAYNEQFF.

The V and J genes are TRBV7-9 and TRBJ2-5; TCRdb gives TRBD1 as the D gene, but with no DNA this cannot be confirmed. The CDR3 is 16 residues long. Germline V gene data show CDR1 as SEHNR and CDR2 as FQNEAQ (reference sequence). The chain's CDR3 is CASSSHWTGGRETQYF.

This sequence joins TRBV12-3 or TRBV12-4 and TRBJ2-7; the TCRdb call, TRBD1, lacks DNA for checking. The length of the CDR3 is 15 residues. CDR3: CASSPPQGGPYEQYF.

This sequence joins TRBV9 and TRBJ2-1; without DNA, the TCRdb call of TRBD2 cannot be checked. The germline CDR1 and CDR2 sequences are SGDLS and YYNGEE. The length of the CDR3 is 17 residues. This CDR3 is CASSVGSTSGPVNEQFF.

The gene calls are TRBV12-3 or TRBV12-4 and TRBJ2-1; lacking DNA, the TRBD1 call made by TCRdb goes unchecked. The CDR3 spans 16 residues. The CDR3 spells CASSASPFRGGNEQFF.

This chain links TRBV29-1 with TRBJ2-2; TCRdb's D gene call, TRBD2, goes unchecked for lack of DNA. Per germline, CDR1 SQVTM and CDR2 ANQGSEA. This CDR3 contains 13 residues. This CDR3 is CSVEPSNTGELFF.

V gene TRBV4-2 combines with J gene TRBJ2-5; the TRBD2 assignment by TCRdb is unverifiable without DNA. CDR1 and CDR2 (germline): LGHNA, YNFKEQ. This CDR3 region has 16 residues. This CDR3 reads CASSQVEWGLEETQYF.